The rows below give T cell receptor beta chains drawn from one sample of a study of OX40 agonist ivuxolimab in advanced cancers. Profiled with immunoSEQ multiplex PCR; TCRdb holds only in-frame clones, not every one. Of about 12,000 clones in the sample, about 80% were seen once. The sequenced sample was CD4+ or CD8+ T cells sorted from blood, obtained in a trial of the OX40 agonist ivuxolimab. Receptors were obtained from an adult with an advanced solid tumor such as melanoma, head and neck, liver or kidney cancer. CDR3s include the opening cysteine and the closing phenylalanine or tryptophan. A D gene is named only where the DNA matches it firmly. Size is stated for part of the rows, as once, few or many counts, or as a class when the clone is expanded.

D gene	V gene	J gene	clone size	CDR3 protein	CDR3 DNA
NA	TRBV7-2	TRBJ2-7	NA	CASSPLGAQGYEQYF	TGTGCCAGCAGCCCACTCGGTGCCCAGGGCTACGAGCAGTACTTC
TRBD1	TRBV27	TRBJ2-7	few	CATSTGTGAYEQYF	TGTGCCACCAGCACCGGGACAGGAGCCTACGAGCAGTACTTC
TRBD1	TRBV6-5	TRBJ1-1	NA	CASSTGGTEAFF	TGTGCCAGCAGTACAGGGGGCACTGAAGCTTTCTTT
TRBD2	TRBV10-3	TRBJ2-7	NA	CASSLAGLHEQYF	TGTGCCAGCTCACTAGCGGGATTGCACGAGCAGTACTTC
TRBD1	TRBV29-1	TRBJ1-2	NA	CSVEKQGAEGYTF	TGCAGCGTTGAGAAACAGGGGGCAGAAGGCTACACCTTC
NA	TRBV6-5	TRBJ1-3	NA	CASSPGWGGNTIYF	TGTGCCAGCAGTCCAGGGTGGGGTGGAAACACCATATATTTT
TRBD1	TRBV13	TRBJ2-7	NA	CASSPPGQGGYEQYF	TGTGCCAGCAGCCCGCCCGGACAGGGGGGGTACGAGCAGTACTTC
NA	TRBV30	TRBJ2-7	NA	CAWKYTGTLYEQYF	TGTGCCTGGAAATATACCGGGACTTTGTACGAGCAGTACTTC
NA	TRBV7-2	TRBJ1-2	once	CASSPRMDYGYTF	TGTGCCAGCAGCCCTAGGATGGACTATGGCTACACCTTC
NA	TRBV6-1	TRBJ1-1	NA	CASSKTPEAFF	TGTGCCAGCAGTAAGACACCTGAAGCTTTCTTT
TRBD2	TRBV7-9	TRBJ2-1	NA	CASSLVRTSGLNEQFF	TGTGCCAGCAGCTTAGTTCGGACTAGCGGACTCAATGAGCAGTTCTTC
NA	TRBV2	TRBJ1-5	NA	CASSELTGGGNQPQHF	TGTGCCAGCAGTGAGCTTACGGGGGGGGGCAATCAGCCCCAGCATTTT
TRBD1	TRBV27	TRBJ2-7	NA	CASRATGGYEQYF	TGTGCCAGCAGAGCTACAGGGGGTTACGAGCAGTACTTC
TRBD2	TRBV6-1	TRBJ2-7	few	CASRWGGPEQYF	TGTGCCAGCAGGTGGGGGGGACCTGAGCAGTACTTC
NA	TRBV7-2	TRBJ1-4	NA	CASSLEGEKLFF	TGTGCCAGCAGCTTAGAAGGTGAAAAACTGTTTTTT
NA	TRBV4-3	TRBJ1-4	NA	CASSQAGTPERNEKLFF	TGCGCCAGCAGCCAAGCCGGCACCCCGGAACGTAATGAAAAACTGTTTTTT
TRBD2	TRBV5-8	TRBJ2-5	NA	CASSFSGGLQETQYF	TGTGCCAGCAGCTTTAGCGGGGGATTGCAAGAGACCCAGTACTTC
NA	TRBV21-1	TRBJ2-5	once	CASSKSGVKRLRTQYF	TGTGCCAGCAGCAAAAGTGGTGTAAAGCGTCTACGGACCCAGTACTTC
TRBD1	TRBV4-2	TRBJ2-7	NA	CASSQVGLRTGKDEQYF	TGTGCCAGCAGCCAAGTGGGCCTACGGACAGGGAAGGACGAGCAGTACTTC
TRBD2	TRBV4-2	TRBJ2-7	NA	CASSQDIAGGDEQYF	TGTGCCAGCAGCCAAGATATAGCGGGAGGGGACGAGCAGTACTTC
NA	TRBV6-5	TRBJ2-7	NA	CASSYSAFGEQYF	TGTGCCAGCAGTTACTCGGCGTTTGGCGAGCAGTACTTC
NA	TRBV7-8	TRBJ2-7	once	CASSPDKTYEQYF	TGTGCCAGCAGCCCGGACAAAACCTACGAGCAGTACTTC
NA	TRBV27	TRBJ2-1	NA	CASSLSIRLEQFF	TGTGCCAGCAGTTTATCGATCAGACTCGAGCAGTTCTTC
NA	TRBV9	TRBJ2-7	NA	CASSVDGFSYEQYF	TGTGCCAGCAGCGTAGACGGCTTCTCCTACGAGCAGTACTTC
TRBD2	TRBV7-9	TRBJ2-3	NA	CASSPRGAPDTQYF	TGTGCCAGCAGCCCGCGGGGGGCGCCAGATACGCAGTATTTT
NA	TRBV4-2	TRBJ1-2	medium-sized	CASSQDPKGAAYVYGYTF	TGTGCCAGCAGCCAAGATCCAAAAGGAGCGGCGTATGTCTATGGCTACACCTTC
TRBD1	TRBV28	TRBJ2-7	NA	CASSSERGQGAVEQYF	TGTGCCAGCAGTTCGGAGAGAGGGCAGGGGGCAGTCGAGCAGTACTTC
NA	TRBV2	TRBJ1-5	once	CASTERGQPQHF	TGTGCCAGCACCGAGCGAGGGCAGCCCCAGCATTTT
NA	TRBV28	TRBJ1-2	NA	CASSRPGAPYGYTF	TGTGCCAGCAGTCGGCCAGGGGCTCCCTATGGCTACACCTTC
TRBD2	TRBV6-4	TRBJ2-3	NA	CASSDSGGADTQYF	TGTGCCAGCAGTGACAGCGGGGGGGCAGATACGCAGTATTTT
TRBD1	TRBV7-2	TRBJ1-3	few	CASIPSRGTGNTIYF	TGTGCCAGCATTCCTTCCAGGGGGACTGGAAACACCATATATTTT
NA	TRBV12-2	TRBJ1-5	NA	CASRAETKSNQPQHF	TGTGCAAGTCGAGCTGAGACGAAGAGCAATCAGCCCCAGCATTTT
NA	TRBV19	TRBJ1-1	NA	CASSEGNTEAFF	TGTGCCAGTAGTGAGGGGAACACTGAAGCTTTCTTT
TRBD1	TRBV28	TRBJ1-6	few	CASRLWDSKNSPLHF	TGTGCCAGCAGGCTCTGGGACAGTAAAAATTCACCCCTCCACTTT
NA	TRBV14	TRBJ2-3	NA	CASSPADGRPSTDTQYF	TGTGCCAGCAGCCCAGCCGACGGTCGACCTAGCACAGATACGCAGTATTTT
NA	TRBV12-1	TRBJ2-4	NA	CASSSLIGDRGPKNIQYF	TGTGCCAGCAGCTCCCTTATTGGCGACAGGGGCCCAAAAAACATTCAGTACTTC
NA	TRBV5-3	TRBJ2-7	NA	CARSSQGSSGSYEQCF	TGTGCCAGAAGCTCGCAGGGTTCTTCGGGGAGCTACGAGCAGTGCTTC
TRBD2	TRBV5-8	TRBJ2-3	NA	CASSLGLGLAASTDTQYF	TGTGCCAGCAGCTTGGGGCTGGGGCTAGCGGCGAGCACAGATACGCAGTATTTT
TRBD1	TRBV15	TRBJ2-1	NA	CATSRDRFLDRNNEQFF	TGTGCCACCAGCAGAGACCGATTCCTGGACAGGAATAATGAGCAGTTCTTC
NA	TRBV18	TRBJ2-7	NA	CASSPFEQPTYEQYF	TGTGCCAGCTCACCATTCGAACAGCCCACCTACGAGCAGTACTTC
TRBD1	TRBV9	TRBJ1-1	NA	CASGGQPLTEAFF	TGTGCCAGCGGGGGACAGCCCCTCACTGAAGCTTTCTTT
NA	TRBV18	TRBJ2-7	NA	CASSAGAVQEQYF	TGTGCCAGTTCAGCAGGGGCAGTTCAGGAGCAGTACTTC
NA	TRBV6-5	TRBJ1-3	NA	CASTIGGSGNTIYF	TGTGCCAGCACCATAGGGGGGTCTGGAAACACCATATATTTT
NA	TRBV6-1	TRBJ2-4	NA	CASRSQNIQYF	TGTGCCAGCAGGTCGCAAAACATTCAGTACTTC
NA	TRBV19	TRBJ2-2	NA	CASKRTETNTGELFF	TGTGCCAGTAAAAGGACGGAGACGAACACCGGGGAGCTGTTTTTT
NA	TRBV19	TRBJ1-1	NA	CASRGALNTEAFF	TGTGCCAGTAGAGGGGCTCTGAACACTGAAGCTTTCTTT
NA	TRBV7-9	TRBJ1-2	NA	CASSLVGMTNYGYTF	TGTGCCAGCAGCTTAGTTGGCATGACTAACTATGGCTACACCTTC
NA	TRBV28	TRBJ2-7	once	CASSFSSYEQYF	TGTGCCAGCAGCTTTAGCTCCTACGAGCAGTACTTC
TRBD1	TRBV29-1	TRBJ2-7	NA	CSVEQGAAYEQYF	TGCAGCGTTGAACAGGGGGCCGCCTACGAGCAGTACTTC
NA	TRBV13	TRBJ2-1	NA	CASSLGVSYNEQFF	TGTGCCAGCAGCTTAGGTGTCTCCTACAATGAGCAGTTCTTC
NA	TRBV6-4	TRBJ2-1	medium-sized	CASSDRGEFGEQFF	TGTGCCAGCAGTGACAGGGGGGAATTTGGTGAGCAGTTCTTC
TRBD1	TRBV7-3	TRBJ1-4	NA	CASSPRQGEKLFF	TGTGCCAGCAGCCCCCGACAGGGTGAAAAACTGTTTTTT
TRBD2	TRBV10-2	TRBJ2-7	NA	CASSENAGGLDEQYF	TGCGCCAGCAGTGAGAACGCGGGAGGGTTAGACGAGCAGTACTTC